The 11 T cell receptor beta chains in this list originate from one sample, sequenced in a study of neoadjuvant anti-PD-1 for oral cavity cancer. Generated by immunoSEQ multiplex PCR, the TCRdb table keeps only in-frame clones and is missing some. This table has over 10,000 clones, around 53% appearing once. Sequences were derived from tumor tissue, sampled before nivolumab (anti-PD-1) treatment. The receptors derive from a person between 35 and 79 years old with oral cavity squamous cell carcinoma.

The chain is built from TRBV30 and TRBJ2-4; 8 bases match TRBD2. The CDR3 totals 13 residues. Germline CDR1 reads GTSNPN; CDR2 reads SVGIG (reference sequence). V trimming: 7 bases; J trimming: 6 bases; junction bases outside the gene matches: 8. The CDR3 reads CAYRPGGGNIQYF. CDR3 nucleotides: TGTGCCTATCGCCCGGGGGGGGGAAACATTCAGTACTTC.

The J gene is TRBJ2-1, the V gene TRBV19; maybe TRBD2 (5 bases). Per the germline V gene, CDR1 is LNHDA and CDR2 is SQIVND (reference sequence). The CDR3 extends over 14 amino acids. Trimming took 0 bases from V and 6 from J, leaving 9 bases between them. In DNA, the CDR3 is TGTGCCAGTAGTATAGATGAGGAGGTCAATGAGCAGTTCTTC. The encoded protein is CASSIDEEVNEQFF.

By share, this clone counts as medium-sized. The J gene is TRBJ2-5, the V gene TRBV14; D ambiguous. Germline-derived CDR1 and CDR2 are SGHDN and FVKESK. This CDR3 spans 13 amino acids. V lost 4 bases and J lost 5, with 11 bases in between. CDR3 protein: CASSPGIGETQYF. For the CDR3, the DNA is TGTGCCAGCAGCCCCGGAATTGGGGAGACCCAGTACTTC.

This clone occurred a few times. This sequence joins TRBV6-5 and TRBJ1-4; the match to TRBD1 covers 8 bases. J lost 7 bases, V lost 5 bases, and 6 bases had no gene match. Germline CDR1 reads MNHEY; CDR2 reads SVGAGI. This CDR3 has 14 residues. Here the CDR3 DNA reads TGTGCCAGCAGTAAGACAGGGGAGGCTGAAAAACTGTTTTTT. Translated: CASSKTGEAEKLFF.

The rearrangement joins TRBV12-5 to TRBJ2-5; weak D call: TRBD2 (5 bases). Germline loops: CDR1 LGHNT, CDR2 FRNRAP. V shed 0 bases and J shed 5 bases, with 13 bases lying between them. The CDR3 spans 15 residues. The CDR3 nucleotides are TGTGCTAGTGGTTTGGTTAGTTGGGAGCGGGAGACCCAGTACTTC. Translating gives CASGLVSWERETQYF.

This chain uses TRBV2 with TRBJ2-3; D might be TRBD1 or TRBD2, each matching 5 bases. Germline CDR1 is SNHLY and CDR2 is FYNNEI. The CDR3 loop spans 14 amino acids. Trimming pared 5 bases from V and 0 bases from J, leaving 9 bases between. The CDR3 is CASSWGSSTDTQYF. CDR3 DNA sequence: TGTGCCAGCAGTTGGGGGAGCAGCACAGATACGCAGTATTTT.

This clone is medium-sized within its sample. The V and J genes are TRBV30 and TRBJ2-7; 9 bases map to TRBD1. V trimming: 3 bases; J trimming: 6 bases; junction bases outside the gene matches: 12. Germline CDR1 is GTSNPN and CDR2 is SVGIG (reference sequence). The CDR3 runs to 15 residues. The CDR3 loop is CAWSPPGQGFPEQYF. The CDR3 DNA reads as TGTGCCTGGAGCCCCCCGGGACAGGGTTTCCCCGAGCAGTACTTC.

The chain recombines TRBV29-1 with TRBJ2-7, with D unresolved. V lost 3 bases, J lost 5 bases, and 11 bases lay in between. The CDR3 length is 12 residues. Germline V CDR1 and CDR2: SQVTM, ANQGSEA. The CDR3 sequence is CSVEDRANEQYF. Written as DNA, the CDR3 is TGCAGCGTTGAGGATAGAGCTAACGAGCAGTACTTC.

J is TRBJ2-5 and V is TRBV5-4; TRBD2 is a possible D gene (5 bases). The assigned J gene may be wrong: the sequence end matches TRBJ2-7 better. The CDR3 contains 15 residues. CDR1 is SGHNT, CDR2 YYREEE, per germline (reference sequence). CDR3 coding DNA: TGTGCCAGCAGCTTGCAGCGACGCGGGTTGGACGAGCAGTACTTC. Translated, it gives CASSLQRRGLDEQYF.

The CDR3 here is CAWSVGGLGTEAFF. The CDR3 DNA sequence: TGTGCCTGGAGTGTTGGTGGACTGGGCACTGAAGCTTTCTTT. This chain joins TRBV30 and TRBJ1-1; D unresolved. CDR1 and CDR2 from the germline V gene are GTSNPN and SVGIG (reference sequence). The V and J ends lost 0 bases and 4 bases respectively, with 12 bases between them. The length of the CDR3 is 14 residues. Based on the CDR3 plus reference TRBV30 and TRBJ1-1, the full variable domain is SQTIHQWPATLVQPVGSPLSLECTVEGTSNPNLYWYRQAAGRGLQLLFYSVGIGQISSEVPQNLSASRPQDRQFILSSKKLLLSDSGFYLCAWSVGGLGTEAFFGQGTRLTVV.

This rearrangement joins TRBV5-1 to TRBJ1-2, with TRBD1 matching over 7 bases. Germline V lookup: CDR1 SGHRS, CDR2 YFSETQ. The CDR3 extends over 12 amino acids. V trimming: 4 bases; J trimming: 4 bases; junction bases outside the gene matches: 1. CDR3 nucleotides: TGCGCCAGCAGCGGGGACAGCTATGGCTACACCTTC. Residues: CASSGDSYGYTF.